The 14 T cell receptor beta chains below were found in one sample sequenced in a study of OX40 agonist ivuxolimab in advanced cancers. The library came from the immunoSEQ multiplex PCR assay. Drawn from immuneACCESS, this table holds only the in-frame rearrangements with V and J called that TCRdb kept. Clones are partly lost; checked studies trace under half to an unresolved V gene and leave the rest unexplained. The sample has 81,000 or so clones on record, 91% of them singletons. The ten biggest clones cover 8.4% of the sample. The source material was CD4+ or CD8+ T cells sorted from blood, sampled in a trial of the OX40 agonist ivuxolimab. The receptors were gathered from an adult with an advanced solid tumor such as melanoma, head and neck, liver or kidney cancer.

The chain links TRBV28 to TRBJ1-5; TRBD1 might be the D (5 bases). Looked up from germline, CDR1 is MDHEN and CDR2 is SYDVKM. V shed 3 bases and J shed 6 bases, with 15 bases lying between them. The CDR3 runs to 15 residues. The CDR3 DNA reads TGTGCCAGCAGTTTCAGTTGGCAGGGACTTCAGCCCCAGCATTTT. Protein: CASSFSWQGLQPQHF.

This sequence joins TRBV29-1 and TRBJ2-3, with a possible D match to TRBD1 (5 bases). Trimming removed 0 bases from V and 2 bases from J, with 21 bases in between. Germline lookup yields CDR1 SQVTM and CDR2 ANQGSEA. The CDR3 spans 18 residues. The CDR3 coding sequence is TGCAGCGTTGAAGATCCCGCTGGACATAAGGAGACCACAGATACGCAGTATTTT. Translating gives CSVEDPAGHKETTDTQYF.

The chain combines TRBV6-6 with TRBJ2-2; D is unclear. V shed 0 bases and J shed 4 bases, with 6 bases lying between them. The CDR3 consists of 14 residues. Per germline, CDR1 MNHNY and CDR2 SVGAGI (reference sequence). The CDR3: CASSYSPSTGELFF. The CDR3 nucleotides are TGTGCCAGCAGTTACTCCCCTAGCACCGGGGAGCTGTTTTTT.

The rearrangement uses TRBV6-5 and TRBJ1-2; 9 positions match TRBD1. Germline assignment: CDR1 MNHEY and CDR2 SVGAGI. CDR3 length equals 14 residues. V lost 5 bases, J lost 8 bases, and 9 bases stayed unmatched. CDR3 nucleotide sequence: TGTGCCAGCAGTGAACAGGGGGCCGTCCTGGGCTACACCTTC. Translated: CASSEQGAVLGYTF.

The chain couples TRBV29-1 to TRBJ1-2; no firm D call. The CDR3 has 13 residues. V was pared by 0 bases and J by 4 bases, with 9 bases between. Germline V CDR1 and CDR2: SQVTM, ANQGSEA. In nucleotides, the CDR3 is TGCAGCGTTGAAGAGAGCCACAGCTATGGCTACACCTTC. This sequence encodes CSVEESHSYGYTF.

The V gene is TRBV30, the J gene TRBJ1-2; tentative D call: TRBD1 (5 bases). The CDR3 extends over 14 amino acids. Germline CDR1 and CDR2: GTSNPN and SVGIG (reference sequence). Trimming removed 0 bases from V and 7 bases from J, with 15 bases in between. CDR3 nucleotide sequence: TGTGCCTGGAGTGTAGGAAGGCCCGGGGCTGGCTACACCTTC. Encoded protein: CAWSVGRPGAGYTF.

J is TRBJ1-5 and V is TRBV30; D gene uncertain. V lost 1 base and J 2 bases, leaving 9 bases between the germline ends. Germline lookup yields CDR1 GTSNPN and CDR2 SVGIG (reference sequence). CDR3 length equals 14 residues. Written as DNA, the CDR3 is TGTGCCTGGAGTGAGGGAATAGGCAATCAGCCCCAGCATTTT. Translated: CAWSEGIGNQPQHF.

The chain links TRBV2 to TRBJ2-7; D ambiguous. The germline gives CDR1 SNHLY, CDR2 FYNNEI. With 9 bases removed from V and 3 bases from J, the gap between germline ends came to 9 bases. The length of the CDR3 is 11 residues. DNA of the CDR3: TGTGCCAGTTCTTTGGGCTACGAGCAGTACTTC. It yields the protein CASSLGYEQYF.

This chain connects TRBV7-6 to TRBJ2-1; D might be TRBD1 (5 bases). Germline-derived CDR1 and CDR2 are SGHVS and FNYEAQ. The CDR3 extends over 15 amino acids. The V end lost 0 bases, the J end lost 2 bases, and 8 bases lay between the germline ends. DNA of the CDR3: TGTGCCAGCAGCTTAGCGGGGCCTCCCTACAATGAGCAGTTCTTC. Amino acids: CASSLAGPPYNEQFF.

The rearrangement joins TRBV4-3 to TRBJ1-2; D unclear. Germline V CDR1 and CDR2: LGHNA, YSLEER. This CDR3 is 15 amino acids long. Between the trimmed V and J ends, which lost 0 bases and 7 bases, there was a span of 15 bases. CDR3 sequence reads: CASSQEGLASGGYTF. CDR3 in DNA: TGCGCCAGCAGCCAAGAGGGGTTGGCCTCCGGTGGCTACACCTTC.

This clone has only a few counts. The same CDR3 arises from other DNA sequences in this sample as well. The V and J genes are TRBV30 and TRBJ1-5, with a tentative D call TRBD1 (5 bases). The CDR3 contains 13 residues. Germline V gene sequence: CDR1 GTSNPN, CDR2 SVGIG (reference sequence). Trimming shortened V by 0 bases and J by 2 bases, and 5 bases separated the two germline ends. Written as DNA, the CDR3 is TGTGCCTGGAGTGTAGGGGGCAATCAGCCCCAGCATTTT. It specifies CAWSVGGNQPQHF.

This clone was counted once. This chain connects TRBV4-1 to TRBJ2-2; 13 bases agree with TRBD2. With 5 bases clipped from V and 4 bases from J, the junction kept 4 bases outside the gene matches. Germline V gene sequence: CDR1 MGHRA, CDR2 YSYEKL. This CDR3 has 16 residues. Written as DNA, the CDR3 is TGCGCCAGCAGCTACAGACTAGCGGGAGGCACCGGGGAGCTGTTTTTT. Translating it yields CASSYRLAGGTGELFF.

CDR3 amino acids: CASSLSTGANVLTF. CDR3 sequence (DNA): TGTGCCAGCAGTTTATCGACCGGGGCCAACGTCCTGACTTTC. This chain links TRBV27 with TRBJ2-6, with D uncertain. This CDR3 spans 14 amino acids. The V end lost 0 bases, the J end lost 4 bases, and 4 bases lay between the germline ends. From germline, CDR1 is MNHEY and CDR2 SMNVEV (reference sequence).

V is TRBV9 and J is TRBJ1-2; a weak D match, TRBD1 (6 bases). The CDR3 is 13 amino acids. Germline-derived CDR1 and CDR2 are SGDLS and YYNGEE. The V end was cut by 3 bases, the J end by 1 base, with 7 bases between. The CDR3 DNA is TGTGCCAGCAGCGGACAGGATAACTATGGCTACACCTTC. It encodes CASSGQDNYGYTF.